These T cell receptor beta chains were read from a single sample in a study of beta chain features in type 1 diabetes. Using immunoSEQ multiplex PCR, the repertoire was profiled, and TCRdb retains in-frame clones only, with some absent. The sample consists of under 500,000 clones, around 28% of them appearing once. The sequenced sample was naive CD4+ T cells from blood. Receptor source: a man between 18 and 29 years old in good health. The CDR3 runs from the conserved cysteine through the conserved F or W. D genes are given only for firm matches. Clone size is not always given. Where it is, it says once, few, many or a class for expanded clones.

cdr3_aa: CASSQEAQGAEQFF; cdr3_nt: TGTGCCAGCAGCCAAGAGGCCCAGGGGGCTGAGCAGTTCTTC; v_call: TRBV4-2; d_call: TRBD1; clone_size: few; cdr3_length: 14; j_call: TRBJ2-1
cdr3_aa: CASSGSGQGMNTGELFF; cdr3_nt: TGCGCCAGCAGCGGATCGGGACAGGGAATGAACACCGGGGAGCTGTTTTTT; v_call: TRBV5-1; d_call: TRBD1; clone_size: NA; cdr3_length: 17; j_call: TRBJ2-2
cdr3_aa: CASSTPGTASYGYTF; cdr3_nt: TGTGCCAGCAGTACACCCGGGACAGCTTCTTATGGCTACACCTTC; v_call: TRBV28; d_call: TRBD1; clone_size: NA; cdr3_length: 15; j_call: TRBJ1-2
cdr3_aa: CASRDSSTYGYTF; cdr3_nt: TGTGCCAGTCGGGACAGCAGCACCTATGGCTACACCTTC; v_call: TRBV19; d_call: TRBD1; clone_size: once; cdr3_length: 13; j_call: TRBJ1-2
cdr3_aa: CATSRDGGIFNYGYTF; cdr3_nt: TGTGCCACCAGCAGAGATGGGGGGATCTTTAACTATGGCTACACCTTC; v_call: TRBV15; d_call: NA; clone_size: NA; cdr3_length: 16; j_call: TRBJ1-2
cdr3_aa: CASSLFGTSGFHSGANVLTF; cdr3_nt: TGTGCCAGCAGCTTATTCGGGACTAGCGGATTTCATTCTGGGGCCAACGTCCTGACTTTC; v_call: TRBV7-3; d_call: TRBD2; clone_size: NA; cdr3_length: 20; j_call: TRBJ2-6
cdr3_aa: CSVDPPGGADKYQETQYF; cdr3_nt: TGCAGCGTTGACCCCCCAGGGGGCGCGGACAAGTACCAAGAGACCCAGTACTTC; v_call: TRBV29-1; d_call: TRBD1; clone_size: NA; cdr3_length: 18; j_call: TRBJ2-5
cdr3_aa: CASSPRTSGRRETQYF; cdr3_nt: TGTGCCAGCAGCCCGCGGACTAGCGGGAGAAGGGAGACCCAGTACTTC; v_call: TRBV7-2; d_call: TRBD2; clone_size: NA; cdr3_length: 16; j_call: TRBJ2-5
cdr3_aa: CASSVTSGTYNEQFF; cdr3_nt: TGTGCCAGCAGCGTTACTAGCGGAACCTACAATGAGCAGTTCTTC; v_call: TRBV9; d_call: TRBD2; clone_size: NA; cdr3_length: 15; j_call: TRBJ2-1
cdr3_aa: CASSSGGSYEQYF; cdr3_nt: TGTGCCAGCAGCTCCGGCGGCTCCTACGAGCAGTACTTC; v_call: TRBV7-2; d_call: NA; clone_size: NA; cdr3_length: 13; j_call: TRBJ2-7
cdr3_aa: CASSQDLVTDTQYF; cdr3_nt: TGCGCCAGCAGCCAAGATCTCGTCACAGATACGCAGTATTTT; v_call: TRBV4-1; d_call: NA; clone_size: NA; cdr3_length: 14; j_call: TRBJ2-3
cdr3_aa: CASSFEAGGLDIQYF; cdr3_nt: TGTGCCAGCAGTTTTGAGGCAGGGGGCCTGGACATTCAGTACTTC; v_call: TRBV28; d_call: TRBD1; clone_size: NA; cdr3_length: 15; j_call: TRBJ2-4
cdr3_aa: CAWSVRLAGKEQYF; cdr3_nt: TGTGCCTGGAGTGTAAGACTAGCGGGGAAAGAGCAGTACTTC; v_call: TRBV30; d_call: TRBD2; clone_size: NA; cdr3_length: 14; j_call: TRBJ2-7
cdr3_aa: CASSQDIGTGRETQYF; cdr3_nt: TGCGCCAGCAGCCAAGATATTGGGACAGGGCGGGAGACCCAGTACTTC; v_call: TRBV4-3; d_call: TRBD1; clone_size: NA; cdr3_length: 16; j_call: TRBJ2-5
cdr3_aa: CASSLGGSKQTQYF; cdr3_nt: TGTGCCAGCAGCTTAGGCGGGAGTAAACAGACCCAGTACTTC; v_call: TRBV7-2; d_call: TRBD2; clone_size: few; cdr3_length: 14; j_call: TRBJ2-5
cdr3_aa: CASSPTGAVDTQYF; cdr3_nt: TGTGCCAGCAGCCCGACAGGGGCCGTAGATACGCAGTATTTT; v_call: TRBV7-9; d_call: TRBD1; clone_size: NA; cdr3_length: 14; j_call: TRBJ2-3
cdr3_aa: CAWSLNTGELFF; cdr3_nt: TGTGCCTGGAGCCTTAACACCGGGGAGCTGTTTTTT; v_call: TRBV30; d_call: NA; clone_size: NA; cdr3_length: 12; j_call: TRBJ2-2
cdr3_aa: CASSYRSPAETQYF; cdr3_nt: TGTGCCAGCAGTTACAGATCCCCAGCGGAGACCCAGTACTTC; v_call: TRBV6-6; d_call: NA; clone_size: NA; cdr3_length: 14; j_call: TRBJ2-5
cdr3_aa: CASSVDRGSYNEQFF; cdr3_nt: TGTGCCAGCAGCGTTGACAGGGGTTCGTACAATGAGCAGTTCTTC; v_call: TRBV9; d_call: TRBD1; clone_size: few; cdr3_length: 15; j_call: TRBJ2-1
cdr3_aa: CSVLDRGSTDTQYF; cdr3_nt: TGCAGCGTTCTCGACAGGGGAAGCACAGATACGCAGTATTTT; v_call: TRBV29-1; d_call: TRBD1; clone_size: few; cdr3_length: 14; j_call: TRBJ2-3
cdr3_aa: CASSPTSGYQETQYF; cdr3_nt: TGTGCCAGCAGTCCGACTAGCGGGTACCAAGAGACCCAGTACTTC; v_call: TRBV28; d_call: TRBD2; clone_size: NA; cdr3_length: 15; j_call: TRBJ2-5
cdr3_aa: CAISATNGRTSGANVLTF; cdr3_nt: TGTGCCATCAGTGCAACCAACGGACGGACCTCTGGGGCCAACGTCCTGACTTTC; v_call: TRBV10-3; d_call: NA; clone_size: few; cdr3_length: 18; j_call: TRBJ2-6
cdr3_aa: CASAARSNQETQYF; cdr3_nt: TGTGCCAGTGCTGCACGGTCAAACCAAGAGACCCAGTACTTC; v_call: TRBV2; d_call: NA; clone_size: few; cdr3_length: 14; j_call: TRBJ2-5
cdr3_aa: CATRPDKYAQETQYF; cdr3_nt: TGTGCCACGCGTCCAGACAAATACGCGCAAGAGACCCAGTACTTC; v_call: TRBV10-3; d_call: NA; clone_size: few; cdr3_length: 15; j_call: TRBJ2-5
cdr3_aa: CASSPRTDRATYEQYF; cdr3_nt: TGTGCCAGCAGCCCGAGGACCGACAGGGCCACCTACGAGCAGTACTTC; v_call: TRBV7-2; d_call: TRBD1; clone_size: few; cdr3_length: 16; j_call: TRBJ2-7
cdr3_aa: CASSPMAGGQYF; cdr3_nt: TGTGCCAGCTCACCAATGGCAGGGGGCCAGTACTTC; v_call: TRBV18; d_call: TRBD1; clone_size: few; cdr3_length: 12; j_call: TRBJ2-4
cdr3_aa: CASSQDYRAYEQYF; cdr3_nt: TGCGCCAGCAGCCAAGACTATCGGGCCTACGAGCAGTACTTC; v_call: TRBV4-3; d_call: NA; clone_size: NA; cdr3_length: 14; j_call: TRBJ2-7
cdr3_aa: CASSPLDRANTDTQYF; cdr3_nt: TGTGCCAGCTCACCGCTCGACAGGGCTAACACAGATACGCAGTATTTT; v_call: TRBV18; d_call: TRBD1; clone_size: NA; cdr3_length: 16; j_call: TRBJ2-3